The 20 T cell receptor beta chains given below trace back to one sample, sequenced in a study of blood T cell repertoires in COVID-19. This table comes from immunoSEQ multiplex PCR, and its TCRdb copy is limited to in-frame clones, with some not included. The sample has roughly 100,000 clones, roughly 79% seen once. Material: peripheral blood. Every receptor here comes from a woman in her 70s with acute or convalescent COVID-19.

This clone was counted only a few times. The CDR3 loop is CASSPGFLGGYGYTF. CDR3 in DNA: TGTGCCAGTAGTCCCGGTTTTCTGGGGGGCTATGGCTACACCTTC. The chain links TRBV19 to TRBJ1-2, with D possibly TRBD1 on 5 matching bases. CDR1 and CDR2 from the germline V gene are LNHDA and SQIVND (reference sequence). V lost 5 bases to trimming and J lost 4 bases, with 17 bases between them. This CDR3 is 15 amino acids long.

The rearrangement uses TRBV4-3 and TRBJ1-1; no clear D. Germline CDR1 and CDR2: LGHNA and YSLEER. Trimming left V 2 bases short and J 5 bases short, with 9 bases between. The CDR3 loop spans 13 amino acids. The CDR3 DNA sequence: TGCGCCAGCAGCCAACACCTACGGACTGAAGCTTTCTTT. Translation: CASSQHLRTEAFF.

The chain is built from TRBV7-9 and TRBJ1-3; no firm D call. The V end lost 1 base, the J end lost 0 bases, and 13 bases lay between the germline ends. The CDR3 sequence is 17 residues long. Germline CDR1 and CDR2: SEHNR and FQNEAQ (reference sequence). This CDR3 reads CASSLGLSGFSGNTIYF. The DNA for the CDR3 is TGTGCCAGCAGCTTAGGGTTATCGGGGTTCTCTGGAAACACCATATATTTT. The full variable domain, completed using reference TRBV7-9 and TRBJ1-3, is DTGVSQNPRHKITKRGQNVTFRCDPISEHNRLYWYRQTLGQGPEFLTYFQNEAQLEKSRLLSDRFSAERPKGSFSTLEIQRTEQGDSAMYLCASSLGLSGFSGNTIYFGEGSWLTVV.

To note about this clone: A junction end diverges from the germline sequence, so it may reflect a read error. The chain couples TRBV28 to TRBJ2-7; 9 bases are shared with TRBD1. This CDR3 has 16 amino acids. Germline values: CDR1 MDHEN, CDR2 SYDVKM. The CDR3 loop is CASSAGGQGTTDERYF. As DNA, the CDR3 is TGTGCCAGCAGTGCAGGGGGACAGGGAACGACCGACGAGCGGTACTTC.

The J gene is TRBJ1-2, the V gene TRBV7-2; 7 bases agree with TRBD1. After removal of 1 base from V and 4 bases from J, the junction contained 12 bases not matched to a gene. CDR1 and CDR2 from the germline V gene are SGHTA and FQGNSA. This CDR3 has 17 residues. The CDR3 reads CASSLGQGEVRAYGYTF. CDR3 DNA sequence: TGTGCCAGCAGCTTAGGGCAGGGGGAGGTTAGGGCCTATGGCTACACCTTC.

The chain has TRBV18 and TRBJ1-6; 7 positions match TRBD1. Germline V gives CDR1 KGHSH, CDR2 LQKENI. The ends lost 4 bases at V and 7 bases at J; junction bases unmatched: 1. The CDR3 is made up of 13 amino acids. The CDR3 sequence: CASSQGANSPLHF. For the CDR3, the DNA is TGTGCCAGCTCACAGGGGGCAAATTCACCCCTCCACTTT.

The chain carries TRBV7-8 and TRBJ2-3; TRBD1 is a possible D gene (5 bases). Germline V gives CDR1 SGHVS, CDR2 FQNEAQ. The CDR3 loop spans 16 amino acids. Deletions cut 1 base from V and 2 bases from J, with 13 bases between. The DNA for the CDR3 is TGTGCCAGCAGCTTAGTGCAGGGCCACTCCACAGATACGCAGTATTTT. Translating gives CASSLVQGHSTDTQYF.

The CDR3 region has the DNA TGTGCCAGCAGTTACACGAACCGGGGTTACACCGGGGAGCTGTTTTTT. Its translation: CASSYTNRGYTGELFF. This rearrangement joins TRBV6-5 to TRBJ2-2, with D perhaps TRBD2 (5 bases). Germline V gives CDR1 MNHEY, CDR2 SVGAGI. This CDR3 region has 16 residues. V lost 2 bases, J lost 3 bases, and 13 bases lay in between.

The CDR3 reads CASSLGDYEQYF. The DNA of the CDR3 is TGTGCCAGCAGCTTAGGAGACTACGAGCAGTACTTC. This rearrangement joins TRBV7-6 to TRBJ2-7; no reliable D call. The CDR3 runs to 12 residues. The V end lost 1 base, the J end lost 3 bases, and 4 bases lay between the germline ends. Germline values: CDR1 SGHVS, CDR2 FNYEAQ.

The V call is TRBV9, the J call TRBJ2-1, with TRBD2 matching over 8 bases. V lost 4 bases and J lost 1; bases outside the gene matches: 10. Germline V CDR1 and CDR2: SGDLS, YYNGEE. The CDR3 consists of 17 residues. CDR3 residues: CASSPGSGRASYNEQFF. The CDR3 coding sequence is TGTGCCAGCAGCCCGGGGAGCGGGAGAGCGTCCTACAATGAGCAGTTCTTC.

The V and J genes are TRBV5-1 and TRBJ1-6; 10 bases agree with TRBD1. The germline V gene encodes CDR1 SGHRS and CDR2 YFSETQ. The J segment lost 9 bases and the V segment lost 3 bases, leaving 6 bases of the junction unmatched. The CDR3 has 15 residues. This CDR3 is CASSYRTGGSSPLHF. The CDR3 DNA follows: TGCGCCAGCAGCTATCGGACAGGGGGTAGTTCACCCCTCCACTTT.

This sequence joins TRBV29-1 and TRBJ2-1; 9 bases line up with TRBD1. CDR3 length: 14 amino acids. Germline V lookup: CDR1 SQVTM, CDR2 ANQGSEA. J was trimmed by 2 bases and V by 6 bases; bases with no gene match: 5. CDR3 DNA: TGCAGCGTCCCCGGGACAGGGACCTACAATGAGCAGTTCTTC. This translates into CSVPGTGTYNEQFF.

The J gene is TRBJ2-1, the V gene TRBV7-2; tentatively, D is TRBD1 (6 bases). Germline V gene sequence: CDR1 SGHTA, CDR2 FQGNSA. The CDR3 runs to 14 residues. The V gene lost 1 base and the J gene lost 4 bases, with 8 bases spanning the gap. The CDR3 bases are TGTGCCAGCAGCTTAGGGACAGCTTACAATGAGCAGTTCTTC. Its translation: CASSLGTAYNEQFF.

J is TRBJ2-1 and V is TRBV15; TRBD1 agrees at 7 bases. This CDR3 spans 18 amino acids. V gave up 4 bases and J gave up 3 bases; unmatched junction bases: 15. Germline CDR1 LNHNV, CDR2 YYDKDF (reference sequence). CDR3 loop: CATSTDLGAGGYYNEQFF. The CDR3 coding sequence is TGTGCCACCAGCACGGACCTTGGAGCAGGGGGATACTACAATGAGCAGTTCTTC.

J is TRBJ2-1 and V is TRBV5-1, with TRBD2 matching 8 bases. The V gene end was trimmed by 2 bases and the J gene end by 3 bases; junction bases not matched to a gene: 10. CDR3 length equals 17 residues. The germline V gene encodes CDR1 SGHRS and CDR2 YFSETQ. CDR3 region: CASSFLGAGGLYNEQFF. CDR3 bases: TGCGCCAGCAGCTTTCTTGGGGCGGGGGGTCTCTACAATGAGCAGTTCTTC.

The V gene is TRBV27, the J gene TRBJ1-6; TRBD1 aligns across 8 bases. The CDR3 is made up of 13 amino acids. The V gene end was trimmed by 8 bases and the J gene end by 10 bases; junction bases not matched to a gene: 7. CDR1 is MNHEY and CDR2 is SMNVEV in the germline V gene (reference sequence). CDR3 nucleotides: TGTGCCAGCGGACAGGGTTTTAACTCACCCCTCCACTTT. Translation: CASGQGFNSPLHF.

The chain employs TRBV7-9 and TRBJ2-5, with 8 positions matching TRBD1. Losses at the gene ends were 5 bases for V and 1 base for J; bases not matched to a gene: 3. The CDR3 totals 14 residues. Germline CDR1 reads SEHNR; CDR2 reads FQNEAQ (reference sequence). CDR3 amino acids: CASSQDRVQETQYF. As DNA, the CDR3 is TGTGCCAGCAGCCAGGACAGGGTCCAAGAGACCCAGTACTTC.

V is TRBV2 and J is TRBJ1-5, with D perhaps TRBD1 (5 bases). CDR3 length equals 13 residues. CDR1 and CDR2 from the germline V gene are SNHLY and FYNNEI. The V end lost 7 bases, the J end lost 3 bases, and 10 bases lay between the germline ends. CDR3 sequence: CASKGAPNQPQHF. The CDR3 DNA reads as TGTGCCAGCAAAGGGGCTCCCAATCAGCCCCAGCATTTT. The variable domain in full, with the rest retrieved from reference TRBV2 and TRBJ1-5, is EPEVTQTPSHQVTQMGQEVILRCVPISNHLYFYWYRQILGQKVEFLVSFYNNEISEKSEIFDDQFSVERPDGSNFTLKIRSTKLEDSAMYFCASKGAPNQPQHFGDGTRLSIL.

The chain links TRBV6-5 to TRBJ1-1; 8 bases align to TRBD1. The CDR3 runs 16 residues. CDR1 MNHEY and CDR2 SVGAGI come from the germline V gene. The junction had 10 bases not matched to a gene; V was cut back by 0 bases and J by 7 bases. The CDR3 region has the DNA TGTGCCAGCAGTTACTCGATTGGACAGGGAATCGATGAAGCTTTCTTT. Encoded protein: CASSYSIGQGIDEAFF.

This clone was seen only once. The J gene is TRBJ1-3, the V gene TRBV7-8; D perhaps matches TRBD1 (5 bases). Germline values: CDR1 SGHVS, CDR2 FQNEAQ. The CDR3 spans 15 residues. V was trimmed by 1 base and J by 0 bases, leaving 7 bases between them. The CDR3 protein is CASSLGQGSGNTIYF. CDR3 nucleotide sequence: TGTGCCAGCAGCTTAGGGCAGGGCTCTGGAAACACCATATATTTT.